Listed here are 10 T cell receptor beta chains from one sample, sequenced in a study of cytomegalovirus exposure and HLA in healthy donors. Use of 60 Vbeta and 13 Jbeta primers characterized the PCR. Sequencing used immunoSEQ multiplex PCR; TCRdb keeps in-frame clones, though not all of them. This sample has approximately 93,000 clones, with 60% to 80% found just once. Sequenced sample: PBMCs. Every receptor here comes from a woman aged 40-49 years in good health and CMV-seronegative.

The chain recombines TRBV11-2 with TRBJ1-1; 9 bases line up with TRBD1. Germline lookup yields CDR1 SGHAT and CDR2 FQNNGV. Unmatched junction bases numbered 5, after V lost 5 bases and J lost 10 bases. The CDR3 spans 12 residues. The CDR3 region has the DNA TGTGCCAGCAGCCGGACAGGGGTCATAGCTTTCTTT. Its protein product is CASSRTGVIAFF.

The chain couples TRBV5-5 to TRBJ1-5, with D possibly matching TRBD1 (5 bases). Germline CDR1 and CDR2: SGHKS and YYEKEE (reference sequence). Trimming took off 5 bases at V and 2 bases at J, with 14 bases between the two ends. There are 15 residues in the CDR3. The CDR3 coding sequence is TGTGCCAGCAGGTTAGAGGTAGGGGGCAATCAGCCCCAGCATTTT. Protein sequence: CASRLEVGGNQPQHF. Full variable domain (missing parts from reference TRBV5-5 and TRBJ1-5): DAGVTQSPTHLIKTRGQQVTLRCSPISGHKSVSWYQQVLGQGPQFIFQYYEKEERGRGNFPDRFSARQFPNYSSELNVNALLLGDSALYLCASRLEVGGNQPQHFGDGTRLSIL.

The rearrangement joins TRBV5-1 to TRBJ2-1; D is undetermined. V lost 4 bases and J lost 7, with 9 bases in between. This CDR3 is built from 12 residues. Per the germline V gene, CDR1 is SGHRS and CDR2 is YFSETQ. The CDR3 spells CASSPTLNEQFF. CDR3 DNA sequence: TGCGCCAGCAGCCCCACTCTAAATGAGCAGTTCTTC.

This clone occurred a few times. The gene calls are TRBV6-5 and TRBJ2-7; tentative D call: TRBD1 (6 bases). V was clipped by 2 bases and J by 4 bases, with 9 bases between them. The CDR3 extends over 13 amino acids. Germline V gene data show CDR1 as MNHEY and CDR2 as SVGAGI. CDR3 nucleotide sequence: TGTGCCAGCAGTTACACAGGGACGTACGAGCAGTACTTC. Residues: CASSYTGTYEQYF.

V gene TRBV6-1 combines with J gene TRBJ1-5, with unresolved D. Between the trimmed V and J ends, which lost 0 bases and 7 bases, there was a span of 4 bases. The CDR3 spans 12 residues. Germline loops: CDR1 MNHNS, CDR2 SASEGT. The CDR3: CASSEAQQPQHF. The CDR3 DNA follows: TGTGCCAGCAGTGAAGCCCAGCAGCCCCAGCATTTT.

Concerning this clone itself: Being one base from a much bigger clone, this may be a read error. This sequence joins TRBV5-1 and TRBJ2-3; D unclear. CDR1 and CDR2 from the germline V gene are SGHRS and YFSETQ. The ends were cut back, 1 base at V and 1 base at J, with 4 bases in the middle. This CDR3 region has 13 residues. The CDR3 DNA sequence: TGCGCCAGCAGCTTGCAGGGCACAGATACGCAGTATTTT. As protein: CASSLQGTDTQYF.

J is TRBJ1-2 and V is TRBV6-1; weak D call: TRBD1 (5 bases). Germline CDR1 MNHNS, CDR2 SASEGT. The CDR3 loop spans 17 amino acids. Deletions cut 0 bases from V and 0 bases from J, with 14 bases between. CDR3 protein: CASSEALYGHTNYGYTF. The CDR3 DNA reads TGTGCCAGCAGTGAAGCCCTCTACGGACACACTAACTATGGCTACACCTTC.

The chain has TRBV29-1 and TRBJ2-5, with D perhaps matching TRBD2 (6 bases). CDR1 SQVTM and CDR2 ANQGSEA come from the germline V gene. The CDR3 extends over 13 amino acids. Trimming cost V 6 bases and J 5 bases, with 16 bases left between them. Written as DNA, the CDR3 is TGCAGCGTCGCCCGGGAGAATATCGAGACCCAGTACTTC. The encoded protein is CSVARENIETQYF. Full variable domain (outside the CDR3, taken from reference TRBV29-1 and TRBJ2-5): SAVISQKPSRDICQRGTSLTIQCQVDSQVTMMFWYRQQPGQSLTLIATANQGSEATYESGFVIDKFPISRPNLTFSTLTVSNMSPEDSSIYLCSVARENIETQYFGPGTRLLVL.

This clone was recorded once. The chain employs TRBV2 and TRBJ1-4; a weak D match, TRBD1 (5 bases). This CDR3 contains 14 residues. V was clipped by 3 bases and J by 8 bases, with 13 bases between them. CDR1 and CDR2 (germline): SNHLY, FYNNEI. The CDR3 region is CASSEQGTGEKLFF. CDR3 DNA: TGTGCCAGCAGTGAGCAGGGCACCGGGGAAAAACTGTTTTTT.

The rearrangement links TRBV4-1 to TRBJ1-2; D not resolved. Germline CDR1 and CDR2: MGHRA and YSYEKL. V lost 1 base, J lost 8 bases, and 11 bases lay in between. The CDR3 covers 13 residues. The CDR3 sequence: CASSQVSPRGYTF. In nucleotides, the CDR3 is TGCGCCAGCAGCCAAGTTAGCCCTAGGGGCTACACCTTC.